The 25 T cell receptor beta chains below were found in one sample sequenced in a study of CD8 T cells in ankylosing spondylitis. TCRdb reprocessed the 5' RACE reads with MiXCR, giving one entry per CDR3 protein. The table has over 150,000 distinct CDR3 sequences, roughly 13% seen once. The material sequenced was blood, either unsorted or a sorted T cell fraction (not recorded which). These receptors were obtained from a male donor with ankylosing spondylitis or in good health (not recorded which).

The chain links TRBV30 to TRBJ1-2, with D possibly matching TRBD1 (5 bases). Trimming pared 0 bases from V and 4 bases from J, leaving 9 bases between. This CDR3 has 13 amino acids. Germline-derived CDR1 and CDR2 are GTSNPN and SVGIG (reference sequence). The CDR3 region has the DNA TGTGCCTGGAGTGTGGGGGAGGGCTATGGCTACACCTTC. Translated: CAWSVGEGYGYTF.

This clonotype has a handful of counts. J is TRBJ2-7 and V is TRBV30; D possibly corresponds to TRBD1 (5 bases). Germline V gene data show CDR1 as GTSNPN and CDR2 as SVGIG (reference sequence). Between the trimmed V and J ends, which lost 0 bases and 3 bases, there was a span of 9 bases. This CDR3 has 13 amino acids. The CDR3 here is CAWSVGEFYEQYF. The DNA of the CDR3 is TGTGCCTGGAGTGTAGGGGAATTCTACGAGCAGTACTTC.

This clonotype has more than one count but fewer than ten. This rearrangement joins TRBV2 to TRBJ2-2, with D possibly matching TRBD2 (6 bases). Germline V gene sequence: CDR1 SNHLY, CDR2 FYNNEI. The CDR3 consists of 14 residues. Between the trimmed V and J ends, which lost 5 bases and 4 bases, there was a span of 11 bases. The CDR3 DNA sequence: TGTGCCAGCAGTTCCGCGGGACCCACCGGGGAGCTGTTTTTT. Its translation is CASSSAGPTGELFF.

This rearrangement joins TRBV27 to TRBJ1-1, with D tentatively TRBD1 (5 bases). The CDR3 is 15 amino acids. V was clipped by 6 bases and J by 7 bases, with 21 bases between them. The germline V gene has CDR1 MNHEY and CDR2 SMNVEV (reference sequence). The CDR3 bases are TGTGCCAGCAGCTCAACCGGGGCCCCAACCCTTGAAGCTTTCTTT. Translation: CASSSTGAPTLEAFF.

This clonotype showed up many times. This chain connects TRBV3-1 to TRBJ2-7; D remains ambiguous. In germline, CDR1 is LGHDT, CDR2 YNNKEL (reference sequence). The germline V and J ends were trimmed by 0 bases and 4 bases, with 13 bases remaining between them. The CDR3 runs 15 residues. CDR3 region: CASSQDTAGVYEQYF. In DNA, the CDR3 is TGTGCCAGCAGCCAAGATACGGCAGGAGTTTACGAGCAGTACTTC.

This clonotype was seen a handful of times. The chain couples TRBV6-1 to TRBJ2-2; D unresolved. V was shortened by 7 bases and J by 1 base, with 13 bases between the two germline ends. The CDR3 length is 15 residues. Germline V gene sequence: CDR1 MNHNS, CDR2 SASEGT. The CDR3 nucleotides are TGTGCCAGCACCATGGGCTTGGGGAACACCGGGGAGCTGTTTTTT. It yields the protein CASTMGLGNTGELFF.

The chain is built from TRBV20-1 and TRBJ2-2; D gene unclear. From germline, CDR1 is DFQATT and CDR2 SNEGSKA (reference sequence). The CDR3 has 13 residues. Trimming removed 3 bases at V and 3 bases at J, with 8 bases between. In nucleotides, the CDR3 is TGCAGTGCTAGTTCCCTATACACCGGGGAGCTGTTTTTT. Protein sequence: CSASSLYTGELFF.

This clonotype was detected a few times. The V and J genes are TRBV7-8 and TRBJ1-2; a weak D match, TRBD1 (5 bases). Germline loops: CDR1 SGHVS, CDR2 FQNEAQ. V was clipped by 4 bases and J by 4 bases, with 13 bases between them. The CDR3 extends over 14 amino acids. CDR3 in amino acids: CASSSSPGGYGYTF. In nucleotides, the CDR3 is TGTGCCAGCAGCTCATCTCCGGGGGGCTATGGCTACACCTTC.

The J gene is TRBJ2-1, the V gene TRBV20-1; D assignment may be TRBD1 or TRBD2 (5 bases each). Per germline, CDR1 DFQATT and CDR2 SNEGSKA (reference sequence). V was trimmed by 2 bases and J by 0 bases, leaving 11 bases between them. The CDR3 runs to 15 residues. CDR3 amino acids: CSARLPGASYNEQFF. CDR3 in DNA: TGCAGTGCTAGACTCCCCGGGGCCTCCTACAATGAGCAGTTCTTC.

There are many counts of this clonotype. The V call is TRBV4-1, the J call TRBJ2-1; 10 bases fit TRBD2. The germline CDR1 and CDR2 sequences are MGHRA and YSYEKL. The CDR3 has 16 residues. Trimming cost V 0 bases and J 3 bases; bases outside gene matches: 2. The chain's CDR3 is CASSQEASGGYNEQFF. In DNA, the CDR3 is TGCGCCAGCAGCCAAGAGGCTAGCGGGGGCTACAATGAGCAGTTCTTC.

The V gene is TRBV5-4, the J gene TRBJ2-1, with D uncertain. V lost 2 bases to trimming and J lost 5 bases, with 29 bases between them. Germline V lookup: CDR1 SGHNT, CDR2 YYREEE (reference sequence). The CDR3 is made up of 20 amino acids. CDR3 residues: CASSFTRAPVSKGLDNEQFF. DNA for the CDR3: TGTGCCAGCAGCTTCACTCGAGCCCCGGTCAGCAAGGGATTGGACAATGAGCAGTTCTTC.

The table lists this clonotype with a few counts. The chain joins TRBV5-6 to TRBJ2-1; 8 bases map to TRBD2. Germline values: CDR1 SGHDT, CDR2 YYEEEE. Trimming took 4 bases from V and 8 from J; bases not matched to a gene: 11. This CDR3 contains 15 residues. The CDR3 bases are TGTGCCAGCAGCCGCGGGACTAGGCAAGGGGATGAGCAGTTCTTC. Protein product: CASSRGTRQGDEQFF.

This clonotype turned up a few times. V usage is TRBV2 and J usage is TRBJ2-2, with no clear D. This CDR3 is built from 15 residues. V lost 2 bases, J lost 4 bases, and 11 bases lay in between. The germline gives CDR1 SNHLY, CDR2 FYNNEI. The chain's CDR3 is CASSEYTSGTGELFF. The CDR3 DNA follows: TGTGCCAGCAGTGAATACACCTCGGGCACCGGGGAGCTGTTTTTT.

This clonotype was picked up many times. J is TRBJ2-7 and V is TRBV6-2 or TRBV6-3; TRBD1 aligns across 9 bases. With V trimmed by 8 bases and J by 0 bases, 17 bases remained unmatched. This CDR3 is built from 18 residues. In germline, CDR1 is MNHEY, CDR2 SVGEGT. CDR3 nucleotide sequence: TGTGCCAGCGGACACGGGACAGGGCTCCCGTGGAGCTCCTACGAGCAGTACTTC. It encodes CASGHGTGLPWSSYEQYF.

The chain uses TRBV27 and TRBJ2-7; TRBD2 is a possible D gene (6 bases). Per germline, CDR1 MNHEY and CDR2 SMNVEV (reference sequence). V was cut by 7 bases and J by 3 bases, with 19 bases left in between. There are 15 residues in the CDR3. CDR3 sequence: CASKIAAGPYYEQYF. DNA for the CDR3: TGTGCCAGCAAAATCGCTGCGGGACCTTACTACGAGCAGTACTTC.

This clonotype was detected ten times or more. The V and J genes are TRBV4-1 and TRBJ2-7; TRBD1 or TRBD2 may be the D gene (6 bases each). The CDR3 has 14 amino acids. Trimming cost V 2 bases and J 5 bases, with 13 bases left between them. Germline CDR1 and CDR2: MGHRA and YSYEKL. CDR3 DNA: TGCGCCAGCAGCCAAAAGTTGGGGGGCCACGAGCAGTACTTC. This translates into CASSQKLGGHEQYF.

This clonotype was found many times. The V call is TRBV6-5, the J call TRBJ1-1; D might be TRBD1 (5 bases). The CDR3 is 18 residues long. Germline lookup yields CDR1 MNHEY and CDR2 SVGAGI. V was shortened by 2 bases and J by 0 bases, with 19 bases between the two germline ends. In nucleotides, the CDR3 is TGTGCCAGCAGTTACGGCCCAGGGCCCATGGGGATGAACACTGAAGCTTTCTTT. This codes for CASSYGPGPMGMNTEAFF.

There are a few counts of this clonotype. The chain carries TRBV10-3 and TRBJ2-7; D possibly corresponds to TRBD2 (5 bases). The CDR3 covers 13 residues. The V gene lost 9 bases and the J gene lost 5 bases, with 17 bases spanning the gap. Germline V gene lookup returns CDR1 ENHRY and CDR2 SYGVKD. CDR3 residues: CAMRPDGRDEQYF. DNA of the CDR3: TGTGCCATGAGACCAGACGGGCGGGACGAGCAGTACTTC.

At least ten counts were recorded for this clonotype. The DNA for the CDR3 is TGTGCCAGCAGCTTAGACAGGGGCTACAATGAGCAGTTCTTC. The encoded protein is CASSLDRGYNEQFF. The chain links TRBV7-9 to TRBJ2-1, with 7 bases identical to TRBD1. There are 14 residues in the CDR3. Germline assignment: CDR1 SEHNR and CDR2 FQNEAQ (reference sequence). J was trimmed by 3 bases and V by 1 base; bases with no gene match: 0. Using reference TRBV7-9 and TRBJ2-1 for the parts outside the CDR3, the full variable domain is DTGVSQNPRHKITKRGQNVTFRCDPISEHNRLYWYRQTLGQGPEFLTYFQNEAQLEKSRLLSDRFSAERPKGSFSTLEIQRTEQGDSAMYLCASSLDRGYNEQFFGPGTRLTVL.

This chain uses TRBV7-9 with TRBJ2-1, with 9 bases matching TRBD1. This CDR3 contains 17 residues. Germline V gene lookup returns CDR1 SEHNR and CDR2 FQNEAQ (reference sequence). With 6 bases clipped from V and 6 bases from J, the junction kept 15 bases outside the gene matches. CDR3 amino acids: CASRSSFSGQGSNEQFF. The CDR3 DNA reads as TGTGCCAGCAGATCCTCGTTCTCGGGACAGGGTAGCAATGAGCAGTTCTTC.

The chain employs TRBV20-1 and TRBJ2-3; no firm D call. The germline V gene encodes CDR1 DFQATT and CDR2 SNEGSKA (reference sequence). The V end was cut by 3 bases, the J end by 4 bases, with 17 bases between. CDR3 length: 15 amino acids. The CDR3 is CSARQQEGPPDTQYF. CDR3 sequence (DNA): TGCAGTGCTAGGCAGCAGGAAGGTCCCCCAGATACGCAGTATTTT.

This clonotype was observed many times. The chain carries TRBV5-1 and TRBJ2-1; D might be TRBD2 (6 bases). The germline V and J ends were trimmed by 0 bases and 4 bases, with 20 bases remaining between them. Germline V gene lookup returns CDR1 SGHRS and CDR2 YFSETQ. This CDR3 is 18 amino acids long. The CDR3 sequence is CASSLVTGLHREYNEQFF. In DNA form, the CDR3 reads TGCGCCAGCAGCTTGGTGACGGGACTTCACCGGGAGTACAATGAGCAGTTCTTC. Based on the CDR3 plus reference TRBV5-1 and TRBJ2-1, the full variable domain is KAGVTQTPRYLIKTRGQQVTLSCSPISGHRSVSWYQQTPGQGLQFLFEYFSETQRNKGNFPGRFSGRQFSNSRSEMNVSTLELGDSALYLCASSLVTGLHREYNEQFFGPGTRLTVL.

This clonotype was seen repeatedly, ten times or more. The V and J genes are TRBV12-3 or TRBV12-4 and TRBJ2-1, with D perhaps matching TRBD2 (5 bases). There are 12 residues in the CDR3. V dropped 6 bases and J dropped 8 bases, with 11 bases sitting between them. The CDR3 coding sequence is TGTGCCAGCAGCAAGGGAGCGCATGAGCAGTTCTTC. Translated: CASSKGAHEQFF.

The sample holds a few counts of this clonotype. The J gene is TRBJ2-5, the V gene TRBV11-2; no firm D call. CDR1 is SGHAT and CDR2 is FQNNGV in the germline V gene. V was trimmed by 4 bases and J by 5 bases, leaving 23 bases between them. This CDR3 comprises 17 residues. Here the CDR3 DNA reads TGTGCCAGCAGCTCTCGTGGGGTCGGATTTGTCTTGGAGACCCAGTACTTC. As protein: CASSSRGVGFVLETQYF.

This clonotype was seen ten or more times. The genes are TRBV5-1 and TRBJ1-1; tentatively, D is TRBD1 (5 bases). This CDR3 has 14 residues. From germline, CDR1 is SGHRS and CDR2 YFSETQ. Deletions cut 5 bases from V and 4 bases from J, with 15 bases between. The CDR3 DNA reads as TGCGCCAGCAGACCCGAGGGGCTGCTCACTGAAGCTTTCTTT. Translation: CASRPEGLLTEAFF.